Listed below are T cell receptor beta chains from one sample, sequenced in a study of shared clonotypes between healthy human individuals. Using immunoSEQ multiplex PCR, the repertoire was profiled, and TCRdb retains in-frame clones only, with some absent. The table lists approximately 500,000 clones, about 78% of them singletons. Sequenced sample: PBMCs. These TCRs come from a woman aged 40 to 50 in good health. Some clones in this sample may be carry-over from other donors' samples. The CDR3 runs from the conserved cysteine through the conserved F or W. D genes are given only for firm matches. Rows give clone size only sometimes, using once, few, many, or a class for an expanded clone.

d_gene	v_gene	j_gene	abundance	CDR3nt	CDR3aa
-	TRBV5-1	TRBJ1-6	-	TGCGCCAGCAGTCCCGGGGAGGGGAGCTCCTATAATTCACCCCTCCACTTT	CASSPGEGSSYNSPLHF
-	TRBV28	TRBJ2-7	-	TGTGCCAGCAGTACCCCCTACGAGCAGTACTTC	CASSTPYEQYF
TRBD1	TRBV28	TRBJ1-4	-	TGTGCCAGCAGTATGCGGACAGGGGGAGCTAATGAAAAACTGTTTTTT	CASSMRTGGANEKLFF
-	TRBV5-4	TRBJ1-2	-	TGTGCCAGCAGCCCCCGTCAACTAGCTAACTATGGCTACACCTTC	CASSPRQLANYGYTF
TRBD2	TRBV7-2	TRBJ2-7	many	TGTGCCAGCAGCCTCACTAGCGGGAGGTCCTACGAGCAGTACTTC	CASSLTSGRSYEQYF
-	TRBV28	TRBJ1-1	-	TGTGCCAGCAGAAACCCAAAAGGTCAGGGCCCCGCTGAAGCTTTCTTT	CASRNPKGQGPAEAFF
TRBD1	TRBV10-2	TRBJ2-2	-	TGCGCCAGCTTGACAGGGTCGAACACCGGGGAGCTGTTTTTT	CASLTGSNTGELFF
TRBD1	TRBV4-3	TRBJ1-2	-	TGCGCCAGCAGCCAAGATATGGGCAGGGGGCTGGGCTACACCTTC	CASSQDMGRGLGYTF
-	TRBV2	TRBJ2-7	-	TGTGCCAGCAAGCAGGGAAGAGAAGACAGCTCCTACGAGCAGTACTTC	CASKQGREDSSYEQYF
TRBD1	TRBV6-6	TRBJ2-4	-	TGTGCCAGCAGGCCCTTACAGGGGGCGGACAAAAACATTCAGTACTTC	CASRPLQGADKNIQYF
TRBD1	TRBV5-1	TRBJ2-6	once	TGCGCCAGCAGCTCACCCCCTGGGACAGGGCCTTCCGGGGCCAACGTCCTGACTTTC	CASSSPPGTGPSGANVLTF
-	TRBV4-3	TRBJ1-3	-	TGCGCCAGCAGCCAAGATGGACAGCTTGGAAACACCATATATTTT	CASSQDGQLGNTIYF
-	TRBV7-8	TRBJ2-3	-	TGTGCCAGCAGCTTAGGAACGGGCAGAGCAGATACGCAGTATTTT	CASSLGTGRADTQYF
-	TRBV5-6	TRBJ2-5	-	TGTGCCAGCAGCTTGGGGCGCGGTTTCGGGGAGCAGTACTTC	CASSLGRGFGEQYF
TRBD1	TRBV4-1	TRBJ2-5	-	TGCGCCAGCAGCTCTCGGACAGGGGGTGAGCAGTACTTC	CASSSRTGGEQYF
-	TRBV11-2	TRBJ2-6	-	TGTGCCAGCAGCTCATGGGACACCGGGGCCAACGTCCTGACTTTC	CASSSWDTGANVLTF
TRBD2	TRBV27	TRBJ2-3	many	TGTGCCAGCAGTAGCGGGACTAGCGCGGCAGATACGCAGTATTTT	CASSSGTSAADTQYF
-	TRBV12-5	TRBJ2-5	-	TGTGCTAGTGGCGCCGGGAGCCCGGATGGAGAGACCCAGTACTTC	CASGAGSPDGETQYF
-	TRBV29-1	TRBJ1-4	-	TGCAGCGTTGGGGTCGGAGGAAATGAAAAACTGTTTTTT	CSVGVGGNEKLFF
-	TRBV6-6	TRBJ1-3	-	TGTGCCAGCAGTTACGGTTCAATCGAGCTCGGGAACACCATATATTTT	CASSYGSIELGNTIYF
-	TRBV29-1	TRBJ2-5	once	TGCAGCGTGGCGGGGTCAGCCCAAGAGACCCAGTACTTC	CSVAGSAQETQYF
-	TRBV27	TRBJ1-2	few	TGTGCCAGCAGTTTCTCCGGGACCGCCTATGGCTACACCTTC	CASSFSGTAYGYTF
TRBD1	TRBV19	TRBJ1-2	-	TGTGCCAGTAGGCCGGGACAGCACTACTATGGCTACACCTTC	CASRPGQHYYGYTF
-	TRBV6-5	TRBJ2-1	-	TGTGCCAGCAGTTACAGTCGGGGCGGCTTCAATGAGCAGTTCTTC	CASSYSRGGFNEQFF
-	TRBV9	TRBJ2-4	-	TGTGCCAGCAGCGTGGGGGGAGCCAAAAACATTCAGTACTTC	CASSVGGAKNIQYF